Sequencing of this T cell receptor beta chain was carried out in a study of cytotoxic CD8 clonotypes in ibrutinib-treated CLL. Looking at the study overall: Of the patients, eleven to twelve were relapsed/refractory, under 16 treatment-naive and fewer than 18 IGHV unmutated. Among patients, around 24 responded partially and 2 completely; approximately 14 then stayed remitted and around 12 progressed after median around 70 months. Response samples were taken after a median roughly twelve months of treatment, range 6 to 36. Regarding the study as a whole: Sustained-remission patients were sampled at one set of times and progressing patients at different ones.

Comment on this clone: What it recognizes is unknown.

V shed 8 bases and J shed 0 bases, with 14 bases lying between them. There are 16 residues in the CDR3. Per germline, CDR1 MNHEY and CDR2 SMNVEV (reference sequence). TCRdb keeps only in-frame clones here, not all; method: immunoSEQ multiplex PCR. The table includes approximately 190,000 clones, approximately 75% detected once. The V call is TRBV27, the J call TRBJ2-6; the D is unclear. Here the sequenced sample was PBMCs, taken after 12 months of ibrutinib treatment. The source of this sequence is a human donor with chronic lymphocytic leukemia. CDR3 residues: CASSTSRRSGANVLTF. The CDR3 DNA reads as TGTGCCAGCTCTACGTCCCGCCGCTCTGGGGCCAACGTCCTGACTTTC.